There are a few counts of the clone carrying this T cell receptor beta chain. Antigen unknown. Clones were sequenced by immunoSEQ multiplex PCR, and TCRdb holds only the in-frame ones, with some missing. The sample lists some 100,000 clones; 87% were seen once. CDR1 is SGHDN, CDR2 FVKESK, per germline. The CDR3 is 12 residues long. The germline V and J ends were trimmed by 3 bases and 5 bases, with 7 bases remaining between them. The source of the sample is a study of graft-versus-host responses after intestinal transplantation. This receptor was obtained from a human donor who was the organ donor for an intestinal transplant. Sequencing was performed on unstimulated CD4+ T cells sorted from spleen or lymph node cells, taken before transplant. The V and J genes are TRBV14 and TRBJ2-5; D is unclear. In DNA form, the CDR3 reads TGTGCCAGCAGCCAGGGGAAGGAGACCCAGTACTTC. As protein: CASSQGKETQYF.